The text below deals with one T cell receptor (beta chain). Its antigen remains unidentified. Isolation recovered at least 6 million PBMCs from every sample. Together with a sample-barcoded 5' primer, a J-beta primer mix was included in a second PCR lasting roughly 6 to 12 cycles. TCRdb re-derived calls from the 5' RACE reads in MiXCR, one entry per CDR3 protein. Of approximately 800,000 distinct CDR3 sequences listed, 20% to 30% were seen once; the top ten hold approximately 3.7%. This sample is part of a study of blood T cells in healthy people across ages. Overall study results and limits: Whereas aged donors had fewer naive CD4+ cells, long-lived donors had more of them and higher diversity.

This sample also appeared in a second study, on T cells of mothers and their children. That work adds: Barcodes and 2-4 random nucleotides were added by M1S in the second PCR.

The sequenced sample was blood. The source of this sequence is a boy younger than 18 in good health.

The CDR3 sequence: CASGFQGGTEAFF. The CDR3 DNA reads TGTGCCAGCGGGTTTCAGGGGGGCACTGAAGCTTTCTTT. The chain couples TRBV12-3 or TRBV12-4 to TRBJ1-1, with TRBD1 identical over 7 bases. Losses at the gene ends were 8 bases for V and 4 bases for J; bases not matched to a gene: 7. This CDR3 has 13 amino acids.